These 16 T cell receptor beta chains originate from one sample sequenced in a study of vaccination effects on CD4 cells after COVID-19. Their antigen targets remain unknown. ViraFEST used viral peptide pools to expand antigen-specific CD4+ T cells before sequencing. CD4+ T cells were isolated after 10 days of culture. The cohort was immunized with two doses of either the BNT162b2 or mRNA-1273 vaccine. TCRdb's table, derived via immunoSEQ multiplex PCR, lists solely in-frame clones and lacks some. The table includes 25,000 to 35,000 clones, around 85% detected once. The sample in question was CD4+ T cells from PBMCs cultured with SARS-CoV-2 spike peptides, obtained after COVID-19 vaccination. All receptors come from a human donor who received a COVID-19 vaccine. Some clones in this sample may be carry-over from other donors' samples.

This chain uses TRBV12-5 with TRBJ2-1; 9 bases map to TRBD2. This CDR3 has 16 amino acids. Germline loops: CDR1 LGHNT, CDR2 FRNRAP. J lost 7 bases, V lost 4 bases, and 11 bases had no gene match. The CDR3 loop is CASGSASRGGVNEQFF. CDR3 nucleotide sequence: TGTGCTAGTGGTTCCGCCTCCCGCGGGGGGGTGAATGAGCAGTTCTTC.

CDR3 residues: CASNRGTPNTGELFF. The CDR3 bases are TGTGCCTCCAACCGGGGGACACCGAACACCGGGGAGCTGTTTTTT. This chain joins TRBV6-5 and TRBJ2-2; D may correspond to TRBD1 or TRBD2 (6 bases each). Per the germline V gene, CDR1 is MNHEY and CDR2 is SVGAGI. The CDR3 totals 15 residues. Deletions cut 11 bases from V and 0 bases from J, with 16 bases between.

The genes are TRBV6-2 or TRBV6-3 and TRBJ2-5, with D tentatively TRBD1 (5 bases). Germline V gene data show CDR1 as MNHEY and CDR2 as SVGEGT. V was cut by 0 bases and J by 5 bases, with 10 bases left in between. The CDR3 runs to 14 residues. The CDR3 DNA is TGTGCCAGCAGTTACTCGGGCAGGGTTGAGACCCAGTACTTC. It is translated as CASSYSGRVETQYF.

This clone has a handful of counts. As DNA, the CDR3 is TGTGCCAGCAGTTACCTAATGCAAGGATCACCCCTCCACTTT. Residues: CASSYLMQGSPLHF. V usage is TRBV6-6 and J usage is TRBJ1-6, with no clear D. The CDR3 spans 14 residues. V dropped 2 bases and J dropped 10 bases, with 12 bases sitting between them. The germline CDR1 and CDR2 sequences are MNHNY and SVGAGI (reference sequence).

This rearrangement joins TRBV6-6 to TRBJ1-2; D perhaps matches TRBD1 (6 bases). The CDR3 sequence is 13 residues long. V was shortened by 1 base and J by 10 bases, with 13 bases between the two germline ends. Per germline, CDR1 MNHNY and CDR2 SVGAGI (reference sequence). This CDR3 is CASSYYRATDYTF. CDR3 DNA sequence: TGTGCCAGCAGTTACTACAGGGCTACTGACTACACCTTC.

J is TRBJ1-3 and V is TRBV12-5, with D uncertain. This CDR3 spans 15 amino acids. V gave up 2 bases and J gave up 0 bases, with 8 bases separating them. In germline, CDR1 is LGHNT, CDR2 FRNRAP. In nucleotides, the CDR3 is TGTGCTAGTGGTTTGTGGACTGTCTCTGGAAACACCATATATTTT. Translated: CASGLWTVSGNTIYF.

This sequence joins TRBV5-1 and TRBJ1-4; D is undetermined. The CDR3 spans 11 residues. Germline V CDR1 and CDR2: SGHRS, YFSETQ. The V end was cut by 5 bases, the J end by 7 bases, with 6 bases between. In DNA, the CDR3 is TGCGCCAGCAGGGACGGTGAAAAACTGTTTTTT. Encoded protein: CASRDGEKLFF.

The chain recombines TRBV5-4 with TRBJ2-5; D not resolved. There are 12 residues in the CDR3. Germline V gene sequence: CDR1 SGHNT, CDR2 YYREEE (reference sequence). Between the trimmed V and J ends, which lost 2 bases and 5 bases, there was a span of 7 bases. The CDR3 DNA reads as TGTGCCAGCAGCTTCCTTCCGGAGACCCAGTACTTC. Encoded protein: CASSFLPETQYF.

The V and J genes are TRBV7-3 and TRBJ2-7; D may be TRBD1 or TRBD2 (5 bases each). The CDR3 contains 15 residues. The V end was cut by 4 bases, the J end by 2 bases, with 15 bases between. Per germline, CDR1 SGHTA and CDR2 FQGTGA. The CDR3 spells CASSSPWDGPYEQYV. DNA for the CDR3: TGTGCCAGCAGCTCCCCTTGGGACGGCCCCTACGAGCAGTACGTC.

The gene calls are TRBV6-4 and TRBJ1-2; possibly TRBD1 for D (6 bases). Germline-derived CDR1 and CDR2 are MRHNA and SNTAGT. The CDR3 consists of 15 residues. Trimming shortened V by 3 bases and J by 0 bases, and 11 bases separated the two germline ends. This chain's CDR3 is CASSEGTLTNYGYTF. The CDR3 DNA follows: TGTGCCAGCAGTGAAGGGACACTTACTAACTATGGCTACACCTTC.

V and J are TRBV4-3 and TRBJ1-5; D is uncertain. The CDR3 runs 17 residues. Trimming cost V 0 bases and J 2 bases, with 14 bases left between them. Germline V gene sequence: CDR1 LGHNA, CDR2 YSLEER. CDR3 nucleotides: TGCGCCAGCAGCCAAGAGGCTCTTTTGGGTGGCAATCAGCCCCAGCATTTT. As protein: CASSQEALLGGNQPQHF.

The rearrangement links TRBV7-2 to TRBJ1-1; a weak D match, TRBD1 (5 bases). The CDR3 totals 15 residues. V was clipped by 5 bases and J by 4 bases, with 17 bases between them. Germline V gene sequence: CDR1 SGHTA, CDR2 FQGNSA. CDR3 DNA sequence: TGTGCCAGCAGCCCGGGTCGGGGGAGGGCCACTGAAGCTTTCTTT. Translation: CASSPGRGRATEAFF.

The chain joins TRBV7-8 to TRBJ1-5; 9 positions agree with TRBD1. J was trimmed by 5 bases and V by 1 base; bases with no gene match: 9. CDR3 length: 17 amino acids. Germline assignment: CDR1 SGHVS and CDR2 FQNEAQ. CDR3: CASSLGIGTGPYQPQHF. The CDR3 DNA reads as TGTGCCAGCAGCTTAGGAATCGGGACAGGGCCATATCAGCCCCAGCATTTT.

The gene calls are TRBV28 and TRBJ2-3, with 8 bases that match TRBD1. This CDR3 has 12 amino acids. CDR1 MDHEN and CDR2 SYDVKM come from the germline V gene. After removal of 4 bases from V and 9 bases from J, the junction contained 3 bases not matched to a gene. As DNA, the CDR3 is TGTGCCAGCAGTTCCCCAGGGGGCACGCAGTATTTT. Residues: CASSSPGGTQYF.

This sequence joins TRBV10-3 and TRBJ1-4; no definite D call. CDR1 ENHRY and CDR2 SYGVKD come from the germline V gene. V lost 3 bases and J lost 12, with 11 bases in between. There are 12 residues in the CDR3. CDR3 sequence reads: CAISDRRDQLFF. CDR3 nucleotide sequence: TGTGCCATCAGTGACCGACGAGATCAACTGTTTTTT.

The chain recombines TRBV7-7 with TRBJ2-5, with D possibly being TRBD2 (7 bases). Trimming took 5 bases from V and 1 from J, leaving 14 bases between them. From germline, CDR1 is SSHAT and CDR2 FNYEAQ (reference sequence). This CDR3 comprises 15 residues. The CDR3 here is CASSLRGGVQETQYF. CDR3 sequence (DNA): TGTGCCAGCAGCCTAAGGGGGGGGGTCCAAGAGACCCAGTACTTC. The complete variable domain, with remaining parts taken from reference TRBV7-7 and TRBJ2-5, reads GAGVSQSPRYKVTKRGQDVTLRCDPISSHATLYWYQQALGQGPEFLTYFNYEAQPDKSGLPSDRFSAERPEGSISTLTIQRTEQRDSAMYRCASSLRGGVQETQYFGPGTRLLVL.